This is a list of T cell receptor beta chains from one sample in a study of blood T cell repertoires in COVID-19. Some clones are missing from TCRdb's copy, which holds only in-frame ones; the method was immunoSEQ multiplex PCR. The table has about 78,000 clones, approximately 86% seen once; the top ten hold 4.5% to 5%. Sequenced input: peripheral blood. Receptors originate from a man aged 50 or older with active or convalescent COVID-19. The CDR3 runs from the conserved cysteine through the conserved F or W. D genes are given only for firm matches.

d_call v_call cdr3_aa
NA TRBV18 CASSPSAVVDQPQHF
NA TRBV7-2 CASSPNVDSYYGYTF
NA TRBV20-1 CSAWESYEQYF
TRBD1 TRBV14 CASSQLLRGRSETQYF
NA TRBV10-1 CASRLCQPQHF
TRBD2 TRBV11-2 CASSLEASGGLRYF
TRBD1 TRBV5-1 CASSSFPGTGSEKLFF
NA TRBV3-1/TRBV3-2 CASSQDTTTDTQYF
NA TRBV5-6 CASSLAGGGHSGANVLTF
NA TRBV5-1 CASSLAGTQGEQYF
NA TRBV24-1 CATSEYPLQGTPNTGELFF
TRBD1 TRBV24-1 CATSGVQGTKNYGYTF
TRBD1 TRBV6-5 CASIGQGHGYTF
TRBD1 TRBV28 CASSSWTGSNQPQHF
NA TRBV6-1 CASSPNRDGYTF
NA TRBV11-3 CASSLASGSGEQYF
TRBD2 TRBV4-1 CASSQDMELAGGRWSYNEQFF
NA TRBV5-1 CASSLPGEGGELFF
NA TRBV1 CTSSQDAPSGGPFGETQYF
NA TRBV7-2 CASSLVMAADTQYF
NA TRBV6-5 CASSWTVQETQYF
TRBD2 TRBV6-4 CASSDSLSGSGAGELFF
NA TRBV12-3/TRBV12-4 CASSGFRGTQYF
TRBD1 TRBV7-9 CASSATGVQETQYF
NA TRBV5-1 CASSLNRQETQYF
TRBD1 TRBV5-1 CASSLGGQGTDTQYF
TRBD1 TRBV4-1 CASKAVGTGFFGSPLHF
NA TRBV27 CASSLSESAPHGYTF